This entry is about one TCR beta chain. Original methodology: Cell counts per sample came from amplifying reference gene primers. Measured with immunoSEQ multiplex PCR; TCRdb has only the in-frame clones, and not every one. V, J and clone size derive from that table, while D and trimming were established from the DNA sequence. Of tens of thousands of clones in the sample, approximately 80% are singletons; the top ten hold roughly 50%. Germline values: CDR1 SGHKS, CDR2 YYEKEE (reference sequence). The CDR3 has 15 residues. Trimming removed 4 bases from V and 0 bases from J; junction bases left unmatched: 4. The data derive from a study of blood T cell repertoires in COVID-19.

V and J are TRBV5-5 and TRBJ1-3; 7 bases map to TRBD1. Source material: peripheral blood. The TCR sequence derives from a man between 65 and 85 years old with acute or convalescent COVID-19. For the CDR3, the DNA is TGTGCCAGCAGCCGGGGACAGTTCTCTGGAAACACCATATATTTT. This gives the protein CASSRGQFSGNTIYF.